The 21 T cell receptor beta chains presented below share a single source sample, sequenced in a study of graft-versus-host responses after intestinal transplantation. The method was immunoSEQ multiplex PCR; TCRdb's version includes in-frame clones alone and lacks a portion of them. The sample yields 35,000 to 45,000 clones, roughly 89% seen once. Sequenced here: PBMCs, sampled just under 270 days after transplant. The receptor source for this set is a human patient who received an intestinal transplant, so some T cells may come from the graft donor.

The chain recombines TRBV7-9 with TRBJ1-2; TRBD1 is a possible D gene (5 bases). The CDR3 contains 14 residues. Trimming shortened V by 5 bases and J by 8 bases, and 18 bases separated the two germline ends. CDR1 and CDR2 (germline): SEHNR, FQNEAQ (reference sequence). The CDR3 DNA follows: TGTGCCAGCAGCCGCTCGATAGGGGAGGAAGGCTACACCTTC. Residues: CASSRSIGEEGYTF.

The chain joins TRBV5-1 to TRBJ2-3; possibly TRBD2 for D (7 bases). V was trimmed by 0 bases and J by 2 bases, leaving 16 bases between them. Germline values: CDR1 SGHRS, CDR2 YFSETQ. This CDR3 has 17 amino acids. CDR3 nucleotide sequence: TGCGCCAGCAGCTTGGGAGTCCGGGGGGCCCTCACAGATACGCAGTATTTT. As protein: CASSLGVRGALTDTQYF. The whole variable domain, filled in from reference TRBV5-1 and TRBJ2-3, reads KAGVTQTPRYLIKTRGQQVTLSCSPISGHRSVSWYQQTPGQGLQFLFEYFSETQRNKGNFPGRFSGRQFSNSRSEMNVSTLELGDSALYLCASSLGVRGALTDTQYFGPGTRLTVL.

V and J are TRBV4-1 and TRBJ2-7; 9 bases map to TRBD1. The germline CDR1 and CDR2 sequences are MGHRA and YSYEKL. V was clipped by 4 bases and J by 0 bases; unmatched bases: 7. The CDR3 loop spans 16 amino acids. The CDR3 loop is CASSRGMGQGSYEQYF. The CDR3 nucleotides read TGCGCCAGCAGCCGAGGAATGGGACAGGGCTCCTACGAGCAGTACTTC.

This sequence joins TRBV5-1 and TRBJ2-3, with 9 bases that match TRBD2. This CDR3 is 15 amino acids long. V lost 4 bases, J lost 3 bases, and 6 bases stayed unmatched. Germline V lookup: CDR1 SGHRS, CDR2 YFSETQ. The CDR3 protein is CASSRGGASTDTQYF. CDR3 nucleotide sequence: TGCGCCAGCAGCCGCGGGGGGGCCAGTACAGATACGCAGTATTTT.

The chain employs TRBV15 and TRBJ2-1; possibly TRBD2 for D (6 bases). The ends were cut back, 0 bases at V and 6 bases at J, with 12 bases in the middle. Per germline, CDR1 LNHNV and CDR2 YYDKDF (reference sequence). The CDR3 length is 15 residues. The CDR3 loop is CATSRDRDSGNEQFF. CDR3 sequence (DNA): TGTGCCACCAGCAGAGACCGGGACTCAGGCAATGAGCAGTTCTTC.

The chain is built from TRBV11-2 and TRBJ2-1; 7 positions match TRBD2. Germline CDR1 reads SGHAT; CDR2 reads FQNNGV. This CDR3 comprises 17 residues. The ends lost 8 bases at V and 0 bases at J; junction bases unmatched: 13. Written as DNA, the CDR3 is TGTGCCAGCGGATGGGGGACGGGGGGAAGCTCCTACAATGAGCAGTTCTTC. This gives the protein CASGWGTGGSSYNEQFF.

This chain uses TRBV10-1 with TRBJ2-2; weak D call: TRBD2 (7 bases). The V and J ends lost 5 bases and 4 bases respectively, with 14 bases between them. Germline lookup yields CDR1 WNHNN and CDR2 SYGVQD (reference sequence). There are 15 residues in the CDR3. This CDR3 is CASSWDGGPTGELFF. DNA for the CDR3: TGCGCCAGCAGTTGGGACGGGGGGCCCACCGGGGAGCTGTTTTTT.

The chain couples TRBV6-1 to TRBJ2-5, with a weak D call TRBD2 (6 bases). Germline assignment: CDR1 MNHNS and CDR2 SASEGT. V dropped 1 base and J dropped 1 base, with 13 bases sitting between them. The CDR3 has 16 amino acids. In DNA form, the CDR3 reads TGTGCCAGCAGTGAAGTAGCGATGGGACTCCAAGAGACCCAGTACTTC. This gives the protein CASSEVAMGLQETQYF.

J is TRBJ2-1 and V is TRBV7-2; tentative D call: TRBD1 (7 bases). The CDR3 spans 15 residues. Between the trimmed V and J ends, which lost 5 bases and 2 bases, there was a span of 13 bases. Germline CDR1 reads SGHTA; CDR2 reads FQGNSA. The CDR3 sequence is CASSGGGQPYNEQFF. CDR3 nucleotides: TGTGCCAGCAGCGGAGGGGGACAGCCCTACAATGAGCAGTTCTTC.

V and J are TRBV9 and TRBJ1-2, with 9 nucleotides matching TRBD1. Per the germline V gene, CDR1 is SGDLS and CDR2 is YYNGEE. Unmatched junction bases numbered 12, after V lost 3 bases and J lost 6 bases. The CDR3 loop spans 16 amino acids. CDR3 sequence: CASSETPGQGSNGYTF. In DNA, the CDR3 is TGTGCCAGCAGCGAGACACCGGGACAGGGTTCCAATGGCTACACCTTC.

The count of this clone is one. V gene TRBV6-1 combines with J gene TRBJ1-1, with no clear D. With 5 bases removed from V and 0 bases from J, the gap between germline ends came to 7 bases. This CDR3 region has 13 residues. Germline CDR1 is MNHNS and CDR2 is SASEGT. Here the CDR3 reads CASSNLVNTEAFF. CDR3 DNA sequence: TGTGCCAGCAGTAATTTGGTGAACACTGAAGCTTTCTTT.

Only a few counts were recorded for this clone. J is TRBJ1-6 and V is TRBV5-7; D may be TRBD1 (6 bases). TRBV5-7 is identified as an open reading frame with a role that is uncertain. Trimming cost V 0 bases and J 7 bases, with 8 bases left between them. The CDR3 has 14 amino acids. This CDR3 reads CASSLDQGNSPLHF. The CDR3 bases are TGTGCCAGCAGCTTGGACCAGGGGAATTCACCCCTCCACTTT.

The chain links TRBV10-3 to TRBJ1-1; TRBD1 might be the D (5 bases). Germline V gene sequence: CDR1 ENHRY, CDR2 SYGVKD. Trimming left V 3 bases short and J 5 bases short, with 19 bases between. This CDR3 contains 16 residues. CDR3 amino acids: CAISDYDGRGKTEAFF. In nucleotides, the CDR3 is TGTGCCATCAGTGATTATGATGGGAGGGGAAAAACTGAAGCTTTCTTT.

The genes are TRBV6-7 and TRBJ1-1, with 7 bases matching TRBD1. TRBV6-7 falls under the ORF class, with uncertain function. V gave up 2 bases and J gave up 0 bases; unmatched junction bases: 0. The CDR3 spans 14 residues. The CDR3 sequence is CASSYQGVNTEAFF. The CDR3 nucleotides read TGTGCCAGCAGTTACCAGGGGGTGAACACTGAAGCTTTCTTT.

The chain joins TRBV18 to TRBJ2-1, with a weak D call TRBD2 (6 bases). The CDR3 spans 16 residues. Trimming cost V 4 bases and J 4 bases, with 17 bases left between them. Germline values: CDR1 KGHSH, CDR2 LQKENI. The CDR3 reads CASSRNGTSIYNEQFF. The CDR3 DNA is TGTGCCAGCTCACGAAACGGGACTTCGATTTACAATGAGCAGTTCTTC.

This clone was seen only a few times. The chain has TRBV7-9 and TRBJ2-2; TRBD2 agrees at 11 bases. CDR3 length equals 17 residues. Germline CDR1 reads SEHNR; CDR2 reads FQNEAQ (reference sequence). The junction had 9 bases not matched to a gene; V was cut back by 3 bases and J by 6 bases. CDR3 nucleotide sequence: TGTGCCAGCAGCTTCTCTTTGGCTAGCGGGGGGCCCGGGGAGCTGTTTTTT. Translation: CASSFSLASGGPGELFF.

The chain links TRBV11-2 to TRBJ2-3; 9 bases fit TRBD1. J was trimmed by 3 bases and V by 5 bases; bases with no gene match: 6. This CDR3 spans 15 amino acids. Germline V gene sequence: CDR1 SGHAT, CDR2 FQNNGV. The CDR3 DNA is TGTGCCAGCAGCAGGCGACAGGGGGTGACAGATACGCAGTATTTT. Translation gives CASSRRQGVTDTQYF.

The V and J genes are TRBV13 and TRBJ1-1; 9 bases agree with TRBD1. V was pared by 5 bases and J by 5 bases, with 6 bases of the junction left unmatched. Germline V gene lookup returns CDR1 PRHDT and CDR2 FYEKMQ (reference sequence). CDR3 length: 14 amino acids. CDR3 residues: CASSPGQGNTEAFF. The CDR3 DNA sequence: TGTGCCAGCAGCCCAGGACAGGGGAATACTGAAGCTTTCTTT. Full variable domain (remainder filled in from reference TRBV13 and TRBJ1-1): AAGVIQSPRHLIKEKRETATLKCYPIPRHDTVYWYQQGPGQDPQFLISFYEKMQSDKGSIPDRFSAQQFSDYHSELNMSSLELGDSALYFCASSPGQGNTEAFFGQGTRLTVV.

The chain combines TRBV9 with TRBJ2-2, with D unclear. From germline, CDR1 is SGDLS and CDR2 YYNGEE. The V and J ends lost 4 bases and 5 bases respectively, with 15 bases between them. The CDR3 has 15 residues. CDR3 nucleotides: TGTGCCAGCAGCTCAAAGGGATTGGGGACCGGGGAGCTGTTTTTT. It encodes CASSSKGLGTGELFF.

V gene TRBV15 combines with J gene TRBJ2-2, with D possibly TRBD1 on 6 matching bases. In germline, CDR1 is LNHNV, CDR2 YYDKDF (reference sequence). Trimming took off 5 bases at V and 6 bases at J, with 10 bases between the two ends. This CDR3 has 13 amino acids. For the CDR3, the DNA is TGTGCCACCAGCGTACAGGGATCCGGGGAGCTGTTTTTT. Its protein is CATSVQGSGELFF.

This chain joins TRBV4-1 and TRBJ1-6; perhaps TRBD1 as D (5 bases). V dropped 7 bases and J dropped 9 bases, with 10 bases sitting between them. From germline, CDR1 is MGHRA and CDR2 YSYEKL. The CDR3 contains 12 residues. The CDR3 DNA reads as TGCGCCAGCACCGACCAGGGTTCACCCCTCCACTTT. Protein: CASTDQGSPLHF.